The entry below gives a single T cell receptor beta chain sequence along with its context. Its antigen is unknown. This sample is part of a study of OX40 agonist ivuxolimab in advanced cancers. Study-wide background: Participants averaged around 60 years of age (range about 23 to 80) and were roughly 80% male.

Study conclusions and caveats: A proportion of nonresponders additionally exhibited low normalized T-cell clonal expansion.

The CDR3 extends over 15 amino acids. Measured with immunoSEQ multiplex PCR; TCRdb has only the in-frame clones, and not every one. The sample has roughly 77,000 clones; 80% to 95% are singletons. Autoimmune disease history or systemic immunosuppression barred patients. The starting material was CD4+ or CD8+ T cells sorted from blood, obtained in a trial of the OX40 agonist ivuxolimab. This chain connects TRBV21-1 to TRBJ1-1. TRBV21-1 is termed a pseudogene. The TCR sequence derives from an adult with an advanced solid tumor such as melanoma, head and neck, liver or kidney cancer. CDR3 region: CASSARQRTNTEAFF. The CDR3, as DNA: TGTGCCAGCAGCGCGCGACAGCGGACCAACACTGAAGCTTTCTTT.